The 29 T cell receptor beta chains in this list originate from one sample, sequenced in a study of T cells in Graves' hyperthyroidism and ophthalmopathy. TCR beta CDR3 sequences were amplified from RNA transcripts. First-round RT-PCR of the TCR CDR3 relied on the HTBI primer set. TCRdb itself ran the multiplex PCR reads through MiXCR, one entry per CDR3 protein. The sample has about 600,000 distinct CDR3 sequences, 14% seen once; the top ten hold roughly 7%. The sequenced material came from blood. The receptors shown here come from a woman between 18 and 30 years old with Graves' ophthalmopathy.

This clonotype was counted many times. This chain joins TRBV11-2 and TRBJ2-3; the match to TRBD2 covers 7 bases. The germline V gene encodes CDR1 SGHAT and CDR2 FQNNGV. The CDR3 contains 16 residues. V gave up 4 bases and J gave up 6 bases; unmatched junction bases: 13. CDR3 amino acids: CASSSRLAGGPDTQYF. CDR3 nucleotides: TGTGCCAGCAGCTCCAGACTAGCAGGAGGGCCGGATACGCAGTATTTT.

This rearrangement joins TRBV4-3 to TRBJ2-1; 8 nucleotides align to TRBD2. The closer fit of TRBJ2-7 to the DNA end suggests the J call may be wrong. The CDR3 has 15 residues. Germline V lookup: CDR1 LGHNA, CDR2 YSLEER. CDR3 protein: CASSQGSGGNNEQYF. The DNA for the CDR3 is TGCGCCAGCAGCCAAGGTTCGGGAGGGAACAATGAGCAGTACTTC.

V and J are TRBV4-1 and TRBJ2-3, with TRBD2 identical over 9 bases. The CDR3 runs 15 residues. CDR1 is MGHRA, CDR2 YSYEKL, per germline. With 5 bases clipped from V and 6 bases from J, the junction kept 9 bases outside the gene matches. As DNA, the CDR3 is TGCGCCAGCAGCGGGACTAGCCCTTCGCAGGATACGCAGTATTTT. This encodes CASSGTSPSQDTQYF.

This clonotype turned up a few times. The chain uses TRBV3-1 and TRBJ2-2; 8 bases are a match to TRBD1. The CDR3 extends over 16 amino acids. The V segment lost 1 base and the J segment 5 bases; nucleotides outside the gene matches: 6. CDR1 LGHDT and CDR2 YNNKEL come from the germline V gene (reference sequence). The CDR3 DNA sequence: TGTGCCAGCAGCCAAGGGTGGCAGGGGGCTACCGGGGAGCTGTTTTTT. Translated: CASSQGWQGATGELFF.

This clonotype was counted many times. The chain combines TRBV27 with TRBJ1-1; 9 bases are a match to TRBD1. The V gene end was trimmed by 5 bases and the J gene end by 0 bases; junction bases not matched to a gene: 4. Germline-derived CDR1 and CDR2 are MNHEY and SMNVEV (reference sequence). The length of the CDR3 is 15 residues. The CDR3 DNA sequence: TGTGCCAGCAGTAGGGACAGGGTCATGAACACTGAAGCTTTCTTT. Protein: CASSRDRVMNTEAFF.

This clonotype has a count of ten or more. This chain links TRBV7-6 with TRBJ2-5; a weak D match, TRBD2 (6 bases). V was pared by 11 bases and J by 2 bases, with 21 bases between. Germline V gives CDR1 SGHVS, CDR2 FNYEAQ. This CDR3 contains 15 residues. The CDR3 DNA reads TGTGCCGTCTCTCCGGCGGGGAGAAAACAAGAGACCCAGTACTTC. Encoded protein: CAVSPAGRKQETQYF. The full variable domain, in which reference TRBV7-6 and TRBJ2-5 provide the parts outside the CDR3, is GAGVSQSPRYKVTKRGQDVALRCDPISGHVSLYWYRQALGQGPEFLTYFNYEAQQDKSGLPNDRFSAERPEGSISTLTIQRTEQRDSAMYRCAVSPAGRKQETQYFGPGTRLLVL.

The chain is built from TRBV4-1 and TRBJ1-4; D is unresolved. From germline, CDR1 is MGHRA and CDR2 YSYEKL. The CDR3 loop spans 14 amino acids. Between the trimmed V and J ends, which lost 4 bases and 7 bases, there was a span of 13 bases. CDR3 coding DNA: TGCGCCAGCAGCCCCAGGACGGACCTTGAAAAACTGTTTTTT. Protein sequence: CASSPRTDLEKLFF.

This clonotype was observed a few times. The chain recombines TRBV15 with TRBJ2-7; TRBD2 matches 8 bases. With 4 bases clipped from V and 0 bases from J, the junction kept 8 bases outside the gene matches. The germline V gene encodes CDR1 LNHNV and CDR2 YYDKDF (reference sequence). The CDR3 length is 16 residues. The CDR3 here is CATSNPTSASSYEQYF. DNA of the CDR3: TGTGCCACCAGCAACCCGACTAGCGCCAGCTCCTACGAGCAGTACTTC.

The chain has TRBV5-6 and TRBJ2-7, with D perhaps matching TRBD1 (5 bases). The ends were cut back, 5 bases at V and 1 base at J, with 16 bases in the middle. The length of the CDR3 is 15 residues. Germline CDR1 is SGHDT and CDR2 is YYEEEE. The CDR3 coding sequence is TGTGCCAGCAGTTTAAAAGGGGCGAGGTCCTACGAGCAGTACTTC. This sequence encodes CASSLKGARSYEQYF.

This clonotype was picked up many times. The J gene is TRBJ2-3, the V gene TRBV12-3 or TRBV12-4; D is perhaps TRBD2 (6 bases). The CDR3 runs 16 residues. Trimming pared 2 bases from V and 2 bases from J, leaving 14 bases between. The CDR3 loop reads CASSLLVQRATDTQYF. The DNA for the CDR3 is TGTGCCAGCAGTTTATTGGTTCAGCGGGCCACAGATACGCAGTATTTT.

This clonotype was seen ten or more times. V is TRBV29-1 and J is TRBJ2-1; a possible D gene is TRBD2 (5 bases). Trimming cost V 6 bases and J 10 bases, with 16 bases left between them. In germline, CDR1 is SQVTM, CDR2 ANQGSEA. The CDR3 runs 12 residues. The CDR3 spells CSVQIPSREQFF. CDR3 bases: TGCAGCGTCCAAATTCCTAGCAGAGAGCAGTTCTTC.

The table lists this clonotype with many counts. The chain uses TRBV30 and TRBJ2-1, with 10 bases aligning to TRBD2. V lost 4 bases to trimming and J lost 0 bases; unmatched junction nucleotides: 0. The CDR3 contains 14 residues. Germline-derived CDR1 and CDR2 are GTSNPN and SVGIG (reference sequence). The CDR3, as DNA: TGTGCCTGGACTAGCGGGAGCTCCTACAATGAGCAGTTCTTC. Its translation: CAWTSGSSYNEQFF.

In its sample, this clonotype was seen once. This sequence may be a read error, since a much larger clone differs from it by one base. The V and J genes are TRBV3-1 and TRBJ1-3; D call uncertain. CDR1 LGHDT and CDR2 YNNKEL come from the germline V gene (reference sequence). This CDR3 region has 15 residues. The CDR3 DNA follows: TGTGCCGGCAGCCAAGATCTAATCTCTGGAAACACCATATATTTT. This sequence encodes CAGSQDLISGNTIYF.

This clonotype was seen more than once but under ten times. This sequence joins TRBV6-1 and TRBJ2-2, with 10 bases lining up with TRBD1. The CDR3 is made up of 14 amino acids. Germline trimming cut 7 bases from V and 7 bases from J; bases unmatched to any gene: 6. Germline lookup yields CDR1 MNHNS and CDR2 SASEGT. CDR3 protein: CASKDRGRSGELFF. The CDR3 nucleotides are TGTGCCAGCAAAGACAGGGGGCGGAGCGGGGAGCTGTTTTTT.

The chain is built from TRBV7-3 and TRBJ2-1, with 13 bases matching TRBD2. V trimming: 4 bases; J trimming: 9 bases; junction bases outside the gene matches: 0. The V gene's germline CDR1 is SGHTA and CDR2 FQGTGA. The CDR3 loop spans 13 amino acids. The CDR3, as DNA: TGTGCCAGCAGCTGGACTAGCGGGGGTGAGCAGTTCTTC. Translating it yields CASSWTSGGEQFF.

The table lists this clonotype with many counts. CDR3 sequence: CASSLLAGGFTDTQYF. The CDR3 bases are TGCGCCAGCAGCCTGCTAGCGGGAGGCTTCACAGATACGCAGTATTTT. This chain links TRBV5-1 with TRBJ2-3; 11 nucleotides agree with TRBD2. The CDR3 consists of 16 residues. CDR1 is SGHRS, CDR2 YFSETQ, per germline. V dropped 4 bases and J dropped 2; count of bases not matched to a gene: 6. The full variable domain, rest sourced from reference TRBV5-1 and TRBJ2-3, is KAGVTQTPRYLIKTRGQQVTLSCSPISGHRSVSWYQQTPGQGLQFLFEYFSETQRNKGNFPGRFSGRQFSNSRSEMNVSTLELGDSALYLCASSLLAGGFTDTQYFGPGTRLTVL.

Remarks on this clonotype: A clone one base away is much larger, so this may be a read error. The chain is built from TRBV28 and TRBJ2-7; TRBD2 matches at 12 bases. CDR3 length equals 15 residues. With 4 bases clipped from V and 7 bases from J, the junction kept 8 bases outside the gene matches. CDR1 is MDHEN, CDR2 SYDVKM, per germline. Here the CDR3 reads CASSSLAGGPDEQYF. DNA of the CDR3: TGTGCCAGCAGTTCGCTAGCGGGAGGGCCCGATGAGCAGTACTTC.

This clonotype was recorded many times. V gene TRBV12-3 or TRBV12-4 combines with J gene TRBJ1-1; D is possibly TRBD1 (6 bases). CDR3 length equals 15 residues. Trimming took off 1 base at V and 5 bases at J, with 14 bases between the two ends. CDR3 nucleotides: TGTGCCAGCAGTTTAGATGGTGGACAGTTAACTGAAGCTTTCTTT. Protein sequence: CASSLDGGQLTEAFF.

There are many counts of this clonotype. The chain has TRBV4-1 and TRBJ2-6, with D possibly matching TRBD1 (5 bases). Germline-derived CDR1 and CDR2 are MGHRA and YSYEKL. Trimming took off 0 bases at V and 2 bases at J, with 17 bases between the two ends. This CDR3 has 19 amino acids. CDR3 region: CASSQDGAPRPAGANVLTF. CDR3 nucleotide sequence: TGCGCCAGCAGCCAAGATGGGGCACCACGACCCGCTGGGGCCAACGTCCTGACTTTC.

This clonotype has a count of ten or more. V is TRBV29-1 and J is TRBJ2-7; 9 bases are a match to TRBD1. This CDR3 spans 13 amino acids. CDR1 SQVTM and CDR2 ANQGSEA come from the germline V gene. The V and J ends lost 6 bases and 6 bases, in that order; junction bases with no gene match: 9. The CDR3 region is CSVPGTGSAEQYF. For the CDR3, the DNA is TGCAGCGTACCCGGGACAGGGTCTGCCGAGCAGTACTTC.

This clonotype was seen ten or more times. The chain links TRBV28 to TRBJ1-2, with 7 bases lining up with TRBD1. The V gene's germline CDR1 is MDHEN and CDR2 SYDVKM. Trimming took 8 bases from V and 4 from J; bases not matched to a gene: 7. CDR3 length: 13 residues. The CDR3 nucleotides read TGTGCCAGCCTACATACAGGGGTCTATGGCTACACCTTC. Encoded protein: CASLHTGVYGYTF.

The gene calls are TRBV5-8 and TRBJ1-6; unclear D gene. The CDR3 consists of 14 residues. Trimming pared 4 bases from V and 2 bases from J, leaving 7 bases between. Germline values: CDR1 SGHTS, CDR2 YDEGEE. The CDR3 DNA follows: TGTGCCAGCAGCAGAGGGCCCTATAATTCACCCCTCCACTTT. It specifies CASSRGPYNSPLHF.

In this sample, this clonotype turned up many times. The V call is TRBV11-1, the J call TRBJ2-3; TRBD1 matches 7 bases. The CDR3 has 13 residues. In germline, CDR1 is SGHAT, CDR2 FQDESV (reference sequence). Losses at the gene ends were 6 bases for V and 5 bases for J; bases not matched to a gene: 5. This CDR3 reads CASRFQGEDTQYF. In nucleotides, the CDR3 is TGTGCCAGCAGGTTCCAGGGGGAAGATACGCAGTATTTT.

This chain connects TRBV6-2 or TRBV6-3 to TRBJ2-2; D may be TRBD2 (5 bases). This CDR3 region has 15 residues. Trimming shortened V by 6 bases and J by 0 bases, and 11 bases separated the two germline ends. CDR1 MNHEY and CDR2 SVGEGT come from the germline V gene. CDR3 in amino acids: CASSTLGTNTGELFF. DNA for the CDR3: TGTGCCAGCAGCACACTAGGAACGAACACCGGGGAGCTGTTTTTT.

This clonotype was seen ten or more times. This rearrangement joins TRBV10-3 to TRBJ1-2; TRBD1 might be the D (5 bases). Trimming removed 4 bases from V and 6 bases from J, with 9 bases in between. The CDR3 runs 12 residues. From germline, CDR1 is ENHRY and CDR2 SYGVKD. CDR3 nucleotides: TGTGCCATCAGTGGGGGACGGGATGGCTACACCTTC. This encodes CAISGGRDGYTF.

This clonotype was recorded at least ten times. V and J are TRBV27 and TRBJ2-5; 13 positions match TRBD2. Trimming cost V 2 bases and J 8 bases; bases outside gene matches: 17. Looked up from germline, CDR1 is MNHEY and CDR2 is SMNVEV (reference sequence). This CDR3 comprises 19 residues. CDR3 nucleotides: TGTGCCAGCAGTTTAGGGTGGACTAGCGGGAGCTTAGGGAAGAGAACCCAGTACTTC. This gives the protein CASSLGWTSGSLGKRTQYF.

The rearrangement joins TRBV12-3 or TRBV12-4 to TRBJ1-5; no definite D call. This CDR3 has 13 residues. Trimming pared 5 bases from V and 5 bases from J, leaving 10 bases between. The CDR3 nucleotides read TGTGCCAGCAGTGAACAGAGGGATCAGCCCCAGCATTTT. Residues: CASSEQRDQPQHF.

This clonotype was observed many times. J is TRBJ2-1 and V is TRBV5-8, with TRBD2 matching 14 bases. Unmatched junction bases numbered 7, after V lost 1 base and J lost 7 bases. Germline CDR1 reads SGHTS; CDR2 reads YDEGEE. The length of the CDR3 is 17 residues. As DNA, the CDR3 is TGTGCCAGCAGCTTGCCGACTAGCGGGAGGGCCAGGAATGAGCAGTTCTTC. It codes for CASSLPTSGRARNEQFF.

This clonotype was observed many times. The chain carries TRBV11-3 and TRBJ1-1, with 7 bases identical to TRBD1. In germline, CDR1 is SGHNT, CDR2 YENEEA. Trimming cost V 8 bases and J 5 bases; bases outside gene matches: 23. The CDR3 length is 18 residues. CDR3 DNA sequence: TGTGCCAGCCGCGAAGGTGGTTGGGACAGCTACGGAAGGACTGAAGCTTTCTTT. It is translated as CASREGGWDSYGRTEAFF.